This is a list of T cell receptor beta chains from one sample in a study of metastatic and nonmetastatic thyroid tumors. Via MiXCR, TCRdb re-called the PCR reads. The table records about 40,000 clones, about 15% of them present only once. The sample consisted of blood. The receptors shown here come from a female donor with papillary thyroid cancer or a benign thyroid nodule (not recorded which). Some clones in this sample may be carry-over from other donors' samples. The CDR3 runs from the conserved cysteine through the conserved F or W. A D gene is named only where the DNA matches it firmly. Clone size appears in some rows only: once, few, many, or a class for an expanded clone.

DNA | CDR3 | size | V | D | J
TGTGCCAGCAGCCCAGGGGGCGGGACCGGGGAGCTGTTTTTT | CASSPGGGTGELFF | many | TRBV9 | TRBD1 | TRBJ2-2
TGCAGTGCTAACCCCTTGACTAGCGCCCGTAGCTCCTACAATGAGCAGTTCTTC | CSANPLTSARSSYNEQFF | - | TRBV20-1 | TRBD2 | TRBJ2-1
TGCGCCAGCAGTGATCTAGGATCCGCCCGGGAGACCCAGTACTTC | CASSDLGSARETQYF | many | TRBV10-2 | - | TRBJ2-5
TGCAGTGCTAGAGGAACCGGGACTAGCGTGAGCTACAATGATCAGTTCTTC | CSARGTGTSVSYNDQFF | once | TRBV20-1 | TRBD2 | TRBJ2-1
TGTGCCAGCAGTGATCCGTTACCGGGACAGGGACGACTACTTGACTATGGCTACACCTTC | CASSDPLPGQGRLLDYGYTF | many | TRBV6-4 | TRBD1 | TRBJ1-2
TGTGCCAGTAGTAGTGAAGGGGGATGGACTGAAGCTTTCTTT | CASSSEGGWTEAFF | many | TRBV19 | - | TRBJ1-1
TGCGCCAGCAGTGCGGGACAGGGCTACGAGCAGTACTTC | CASSAGQGYEQYF | few | TRBV10-1 | TRBD1 | TRBJ2-7
TGTGCCAGCAGCTTCCTAGAGGGGGGGGCTGAATCTTTCTTT | CASSFLEGGAESFF | - | TRBV11-1 | - | TRBJ1-1
TGTGCCAGCAGCTTCTCCGGGACAGGGGGCGCGGCCGGGGAGCTGTTTTTT | CASSFSGTGGAAGELFF | many | TRBV7-6 | TRBD1 | TRBJ2-2
TGCGCCAGCAGCTTGGATTCAGGGAGGGGAAACACCATATATTTT | CASSLDSGRGNTIYF | many | TRBV5-1 | - | TRBJ1-3
TGCAGTGCTAGGCCAGTGACAGGGGGGAACACTGAAGCTTTCTTT | CSARPVTGGNTEAFF | many | TRBV20-1 | TRBD1 | TRBJ1-1
TGTGCCAGCAGCCAAGATGTTGGTGCAAAACTGTTTTTT | CASSQDVGAKLFF | many | TRBV3-1 | - | TRBJ1-4
TGCGCCAGCAGCTTGGGATACGGGACAGGGCTCTACAATGAGCAGTTCTTC | CASSLGYGTGLYNEQFF | many | TRBV5-1 | TRBD1 | TRBJ2-1
TGTGCCAGCAGACAGGGGTGGGGCGATAATTCACCCCTCCACTTT | CASRQGWGDNSPLHF | - | TRBV9 | TRBD1 | TRBJ1-6
TGTGCCACAAGGAAGGAGGGGTTACCCCTCCACTTT | CATRKEGLPLHF | medium-sized | TRBV6-1 | - | TRBJ1-6
TGTGCCAGCAGCTCCCCCCCCGCGGAGGAAATCAACACCGGGGAGCTGTTTTTT | CASSSPPAEEINTGELFF | many | TRBV11-2 | - | TRBJ2-2
TGTGCCAGCACGGTAGCGGGGGGGAACTCCTACAATGAGCAGTTCTTC | CASTVAGGNSYNEQFF | many | TRBV9 | TRBD2 | TRBJ2-1